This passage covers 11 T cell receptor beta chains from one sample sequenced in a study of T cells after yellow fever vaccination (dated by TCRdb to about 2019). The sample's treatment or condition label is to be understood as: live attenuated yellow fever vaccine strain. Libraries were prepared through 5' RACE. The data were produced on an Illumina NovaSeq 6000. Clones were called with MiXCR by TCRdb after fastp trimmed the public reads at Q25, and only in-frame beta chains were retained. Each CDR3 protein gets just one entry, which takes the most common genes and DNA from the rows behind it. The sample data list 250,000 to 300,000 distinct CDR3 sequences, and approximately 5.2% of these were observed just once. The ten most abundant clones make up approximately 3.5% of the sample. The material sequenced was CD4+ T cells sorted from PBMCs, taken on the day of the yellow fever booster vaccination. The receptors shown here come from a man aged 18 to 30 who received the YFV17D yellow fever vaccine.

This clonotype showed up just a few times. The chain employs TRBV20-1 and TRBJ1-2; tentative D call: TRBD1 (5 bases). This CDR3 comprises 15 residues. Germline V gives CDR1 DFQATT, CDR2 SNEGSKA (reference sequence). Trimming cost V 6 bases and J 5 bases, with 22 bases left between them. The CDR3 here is CSAVGGTSSSYGYTF. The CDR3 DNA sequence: TGCAGTGCCGTCGGGGGGACCAGCTCGTCATATGGCTACACCTTC.

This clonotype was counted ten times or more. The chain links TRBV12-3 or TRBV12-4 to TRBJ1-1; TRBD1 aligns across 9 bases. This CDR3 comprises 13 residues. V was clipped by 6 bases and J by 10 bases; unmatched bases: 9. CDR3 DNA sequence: TGTGCCAGCAGCTTCGCCGGGACAGGGAGAGCTTTCTTT. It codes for CASSFAGTGRAFF.

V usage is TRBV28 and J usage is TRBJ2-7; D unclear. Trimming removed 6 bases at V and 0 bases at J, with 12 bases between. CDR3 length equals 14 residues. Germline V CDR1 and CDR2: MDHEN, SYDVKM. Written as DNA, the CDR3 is TGTGCCAGCAGCCCGGAATCCTCCTCCTACGAGCAGTACGTC. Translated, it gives CASSPESSSYEQYV.

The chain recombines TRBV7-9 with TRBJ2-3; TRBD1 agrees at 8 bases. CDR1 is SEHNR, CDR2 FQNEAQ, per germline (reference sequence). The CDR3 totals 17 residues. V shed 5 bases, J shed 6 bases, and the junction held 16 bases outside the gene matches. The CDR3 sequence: CASSAPKFTGGSDTQYF. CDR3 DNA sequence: TGTGCCAGCAGCGCCCCGAAGTTCACAGGGGGGTCTGATACGCAGTATTTT.

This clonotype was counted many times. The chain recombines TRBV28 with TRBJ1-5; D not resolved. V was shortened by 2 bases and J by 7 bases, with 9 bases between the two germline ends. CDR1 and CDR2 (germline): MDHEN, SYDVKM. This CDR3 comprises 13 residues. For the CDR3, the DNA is TGTGCCAGCAGTTTAAATGACAAACAGCCCCAGCATTTT. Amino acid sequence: CASSLNDKQPQHF.

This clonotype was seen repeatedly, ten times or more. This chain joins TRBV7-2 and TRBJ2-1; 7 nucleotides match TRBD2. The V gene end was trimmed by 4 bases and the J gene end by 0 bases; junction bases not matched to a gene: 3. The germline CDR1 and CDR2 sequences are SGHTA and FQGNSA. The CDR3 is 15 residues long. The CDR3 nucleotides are TGTGCCAGCAGCTCCGAGCGGGGCTCCTACAATGAGCAGTTCTTC. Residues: CASSSERGSYNEQFF.

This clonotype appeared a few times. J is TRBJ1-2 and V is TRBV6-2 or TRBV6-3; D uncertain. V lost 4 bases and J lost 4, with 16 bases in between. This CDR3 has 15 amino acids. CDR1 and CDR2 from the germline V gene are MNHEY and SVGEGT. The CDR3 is CASSLWIPAGYGYTF. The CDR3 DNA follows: TGTGCCAGCAGTTTATGGATCCCGGCAGGCTATGGCTACACCTTC.

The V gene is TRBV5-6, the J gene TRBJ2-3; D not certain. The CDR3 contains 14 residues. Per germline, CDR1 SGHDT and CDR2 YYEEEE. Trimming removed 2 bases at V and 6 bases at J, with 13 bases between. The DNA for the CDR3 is TGTGCCAGCAGCTTAAGGCAGCCCCCGGATACGCAGTATTTT. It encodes CASSLRQPPDTQYF.

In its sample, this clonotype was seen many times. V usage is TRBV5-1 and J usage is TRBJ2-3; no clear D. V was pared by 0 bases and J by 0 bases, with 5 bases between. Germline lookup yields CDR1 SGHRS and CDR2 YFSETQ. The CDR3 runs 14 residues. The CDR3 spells CASSLGGSTDTQYF. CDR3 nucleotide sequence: TGCGCCAGCAGCTTGGGAGGCAGCACAGATACGCAGTATTTT.

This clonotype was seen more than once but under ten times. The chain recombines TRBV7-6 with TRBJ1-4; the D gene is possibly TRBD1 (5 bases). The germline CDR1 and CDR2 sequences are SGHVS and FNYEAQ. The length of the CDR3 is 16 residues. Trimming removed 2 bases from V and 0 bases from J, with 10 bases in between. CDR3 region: CASSLFGGATNEKLFF. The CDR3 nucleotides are TGTGCCAGCAGCTTATTTGGGGGAGCAACTAATGAAAAACTGTTTTTT.

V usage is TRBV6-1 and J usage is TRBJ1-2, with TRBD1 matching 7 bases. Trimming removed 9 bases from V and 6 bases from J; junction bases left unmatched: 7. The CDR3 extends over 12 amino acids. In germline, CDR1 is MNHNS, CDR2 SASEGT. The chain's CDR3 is CARKDREHGYTF. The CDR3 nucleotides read TGTGCCAGAAAAGACAGGGAGCATGGCTACACCTTC.